Listed below are T cell receptor beta chains from one sample, sequenced in a study of long-term antiretroviral therapy in people with HIV. Generated by immunoSEQ multiplex PCR, the TCRdb table keeps only in-frame clones and is missing some. The table shows fewer than 20,000 clones, with about 80% occurring only once. The starting material was unsorted PBMCs, obtained 0.3 years before starting antiretroviral therapy. Source of these receptors: a man aged 45-65 years with HIV. The CDR3 runs from the conserved cysteine through the conserved F or W. A D gene is named only where the DNA matches it firmly. Some rows have no size entry. The others give once, few or many, or a class for an expanded clone.

D: NA; J: TRBJ2-7; size: NA; V: TRBV30; DNA: TGTGCCTGGAGTGGAGGTGCTGCTGGCGAGCAGTACTTC; CDR3: CAWSGGAAGEQYF
D: TRBD1; J: TRBJ2-7; size: NA; V: TRBV6-1; DNA: TGTGCCAGCAGCGAACAGGGACAGGTCGGGTCCTACGAGCAGTACTTC; CDR3: CASSEQGQVGSYEQYF
D: NA; J: TRBJ1-5; size: few; V: TRBV2; DNA: TGTGCCAGCAGTCTCTCCAGGGACGATCAGCCCCAGCATTTT; CDR3: CASSLSRDDQPQHF
D: TRBD1; J: TRBJ2-2; size: NA; V: TRBV7-7; DNA: TGTGCTAGCAGCTTAGAGGGACAGGGTGCCGGGGAGCTGTTTTTT; CDR3: CASSLEGQGAGELFF
D: TRBD1; J: TRBJ2-3; size: NA; V: TRBV7-6; DNA: TGTGCCAGCAGCCCAGGGGGACAGGGATGGAGAACAGATACGCAGTATTTT; CDR3: CASSPGGQGWRTDTQYF
D: TRBD1; J: TRBJ2-7; size: NA; V: TRBV5-1; DNA: TGCGCCAGCAGCTTGAGGGACAGGGGGCTGGGAGAGCAGTACTTC; CDR3: CASSLRDRGLGEQYF
D: NA; J: TRBJ2-1; size: NA; V: TRBV7-2; DNA: TGTGCCAGCAGCTATAGCTCCTACAATGAGCAGTTCTTC; CDR3: CASSYSSYNEQFF
D: NA; J: TRBJ1-1; size: NA; V: TRBV6-5; DNA: TGTGCCAGCAGTTACCAGGGGCGAGGTGCTGAAGCTTTCTTT; CDR3: CASSYQGRGAEAFF
D: NA; J: TRBJ1-6; size: NA; V: TRBV5-1; DNA: TGCGCCAGCAGCTTGGATTCACCCCTCCACTTT; CDR3: CASSLDSPLHF
D: NA; J: TRBJ2-2; size: NA; V: TRBV4-3; DNA: TGCGCCAGCAGCCAGTTCAATAGCGGGGAGCTGTTTTTT; CDR3: CASSQFNSGELFF
D: TRBD1; J: TRBJ2-3; size: once; V: TRBV15; DNA: TGTGCCACCAGCAGAGATCGCGGACAGGGGCCAGATACGCAGTATTTT; CDR3: CATSRDRGQGPDTQYF
D: NA; J: TRBJ1-3; size: NA; V: TRBV4-1; DNA: TGCGCCAGCAGCCCCGCCGCGGGACGTTCTGGAAACACCATATATTTT; CDR3: CASSPAAGRSGNTIYF
D: TRBD2; J: TRBJ2-5; size: NA; V: TRBV7-7; DNA: TGTGCTAGCAGCTCCGGGACTAGCGGGAGTGGGGGCCAAGAGACCCAGTACTTC; CDR3: CASSSGTSGSGGQETQYF
D: TRBD2; J: TRBJ2-7; size: NA; V: TRBV30; DNA: TGTGCCTGGAGTTTACTAGCGAGTACTAACGAGCAGTACTTC; CDR3: CAWSLLASTNEQYF
D: TRBD1; J: TRBJ1-2; size: NA; V: TRBV6-5; DNA: TGTGCCAGCAGTCCGGACAGGGGGCTGTACACCTTC; CDR3: CASSPDRGLYTF
D: TRBD1; J: TRBJ2-5; size: NA; V: TRBV6-4; DNA: TGTGCCAGCAGTCAGGGGGCTACGGAGACCCAGTACTTC; CDR3: CASSQGATETQYF
D: NA; J: TRBJ1-2; size: NA; V: TRBV6-5; DNA: TGTGCCAGCAGTCGGGATCTGGATGGCTACACCTTC; CDR3: CASSRDLDGYTF
D: NA; J: TRBJ1-2; size: few; V: TRBV6-1; DNA: TGTGCCAGCAGTGAAATGGGCAGCAACTATGGCTACACCTTC; CDR3: CASSEMGSNYGYTF
D: NA; J: TRBJ2-7; size: NA; V: TRBV10-3; DNA: TGTGCCACGATTGGACAGTCGGCCAGCGAGCAGTACTTC; CDR3: CATIGQSASEQYF
D: NA; J: TRBJ1-1; size: once; V: TRBV19; DNA: TGTGCCAGTAGCTGGGCAGGGGACACTGAAGCTTTCTTT; CDR3: CASSWAGDTEAFF
D: TRBD1; J: TRBJ2-7; size: NA; V: TRBV5-4; DNA: TGTGCCAGCAGCAGGGGGCCTGGAAGCTCCTACGAGCAGTACTTC; CDR3: CASSRGPGSSYEQYF
D: NA; J: TRBJ2-7; size: NA; V: TRBV28; DNA: TGTGCCAGCAGTTTTGACAGGGAGGCGGTCGAGCAGTACTTC; CDR3: CASSFDREAVEQYF
D: TRBD2; J: TRBJ2-4; size: NA; V: TRBV10-1; DNA: TGCGCCAGCAGTGAGTCGACTAGCGGGATTGGGGCCAAAAACATTCAGTACTTC; CDR3: CASSESTSGIGAKNIQYF
D: NA; J: TRBJ1-4; size: NA; V: TRBV18; DNA: TGTGCCAGCTCACCAACAGGGCTTATAAATGAAAAACTGTTTTTT; CDR3: CASSPTGLINEKLFF
D: TRBD1; J: TRBJ1-2; size: NA; V: TRBV6-5; DNA: TGTGCCAGCAGGAGGGACAGTCAAATCTATGGCTACACCTTC; CDR3: CASRRDSQIYGYTF
D: NA; J: TRBJ2-3; size: NA; V: TRBV30; DNA: TGTGCCTGGAGTGTGCGGGTGGGTACGCAGTATTTT; CDR3: CAWSVRVGTQYF
D: TRBD1; J: TRBJ2-7; size: NA; V: TRBV27; DNA: TGTGCCAGCAGTTTAGGGACAGGCGGGGTCGAGCAGTACTTC; CDR3: CASSLGTGGVEQYF
D: TRBD1; J: TRBJ1-2; size: NA; V: TRBV19; DNA: TGTGCCAGTAGTCCGGGTCCCGGGACAGGGAGTGCCTACTATGGCTACACCTTC; CDR3: CASSPGPGTGSAYYGYTF
D: NA; J: TRBJ1-4; size: NA; V: TRBV9; DNA: TGTGCCAGCAGCGTAGGTCTGGGCGGGGCGCATAATGAAAAACTGTTTTTT; CDR3: CASSVGLGGAHNEKLFF
D: NA; J: TRBJ1-1; size: NA; V: TRBV7-9; DNA: TGTGCCAGCAGCTGGGCGGGGGCTAGTCTTGAAGCTTTCTTT; CDR3: CASSWAGASLEAFF
D: NA; J: TRBJ1-2; size: NA; V: TRBV18; DNA: TGTGCCAGCTCACGGTATGGCAGGGGACGCCCAGGCGACTATGGCTACACCTTC; CDR3: CASSRYGRGRPGDYGYTF
D: NA; J: TRBJ2-7; size: NA; V: TRBV1; DNA: TGCACCAGCAGAGAGGAGGGCCGGGGGCATTACGAGCAGTACTTC; CDR3: CTSREEGRGHYEQYF
D: NA; J: TRBJ2-7; size: few; V: TRBV27; DNA: TGTGCCAGCAGTACACAGGGAGGTTCCGAGCAGTACTTC; CDR3: CASSTQGGSEQYF
D: TRBD2; J: TRBJ2-7; size: NA; V: TRBV2; DNA: TGTGCCAGCAGTGAAACTAGCGGCTCCTACGAGCAGTACTTC; CDR3: CASSETSGSYEQYF
D: NA; J: TRBJ2-5; size: NA; V: TRBV2; DNA: TGTGCCAGCAGTGGTGGGGAGATCGGGCAAGAGACCCAGTACTTC; CDR3: CASSGGEIGQETQYF
D: NA; J: TRBJ2-3; size: NA; V: TRBV14; DNA: TGTGCCAGCAGCCAAGATAGGAGGCGTACCAGCACAGATACGCAGTATTTT; CDR3: CASSQDRRRTSTDTQYF
D: NA; J: TRBJ1-2; size: NA; V: TRBV28; DNA: TGTGCCAGCACCATTATTGAGAGACCAGGGATCGGCTACACCTTC; CDR3: CASTIIERPGIGYTF
D: TRBD1; J: TRBJ2-7; size: NA; V: TRBV4-1; DNA: TGCGCCAGCAGCCGCGGACAGGGCCTAGACTACGAGCAGTACTTC; CDR3: CASSRGQGLDYEQYF
D: NA; J: TRBJ2-7; size: NA; V: TRBV30; DNA: TGTGCCTGGATGGACAGCTACGAGCAGTACTTC; CDR3: CAWMDSYEQYF
D: NA; J: TRBJ1-5; size: once; V: TRBV5-5; DNA: TGTGCCAGCAGCTTGGGAGCGGGGTTGGGGCAGCCCCAGCATTTT; CDR3: CASSLGAGLGQPQHF
D: NA; J: TRBJ1-5; size: once; V: TRBV2; DNA: TGTGCCAGCACCCCCCGGAGTGGGGAGGATAGCAATCAGCCCCAGCATTTT; CDR3: CASTPRSGEDSNQPQHF
D: NA; J: TRBJ2-1; size: NA; V: TRBV5-4; DNA: TGTGCCAGCAGCTTGGACAGGAGCTCCTACAATGAGCAGTTCTTC; CDR3: CASSLDRSSYNEQFF
D: NA; J: TRBJ1-5; size: NA; V: TRBV10-2; DNA: TGCGCCAGCAGTGTAGGGAGTAATCAGCCCCAGCATTTT; CDR3: CASSVGSNQPQHF
D: TRBD1; J: TRBJ2-7; size: NA; V: TRBV9; DNA: TGTGCCAGCAGCCAAGGATTATCGGACAGGGTTTACGAGCAGTACTTC; CDR3: CASSQGLSDRVYEQYF
D: NA; J: TRBJ1-3; size: NA; V: TRBV20-1; DNA: TGCAGTGCTAGAGATATAAACACCATATATTTT; CDR3: CSARDINTIYF
D: NA; J: TRBJ2-6; size: NA; V: TRBV30; DNA: TGTGCCTGGAGTGTAGGTGAGACTGGGGCCAACGTCCTGACTTTC; CDR3: CAWSVGETGANVLTF
D: TRBD2; J: TRBJ2-7; size: NA; V: TRBV19; DNA: TGTGCCAGTAGTATTGATTCTGCGGGAGGGCCCTACGAGCAGTACTTC; CDR3: CASSIDSAGGPYEQYF
D: TRBD2; J: TRBJ2-2; size: NA; V: TRBV9; DNA: TGTGCCAGCAGCGTAGCAGTGACTAGCGGGTCCGGGGAGCTGTTTTTT; CDR3: CASSVAVTSGSGELFF
D: NA; J: TRBJ2-1; size: NA; V: TRBV11-2; DNA: TGTGCCAGCAGCACTACAGGGCAAAACAATGAGCAGTTCTTC; CDR3: CASSTTGQNNEQFF
D: NA; J: TRBJ1-5; size: NA; V: TRBV19; DNA: TGTGCCAGTAGTTCCTATGGCAATCAGCCCCAGCATTTT; CDR3: CASSSYGNQPQHF
D: NA; J: TRBJ2-1; size: NA; V: TRBV28; DNA: TGTGCCAGCAGTTTACCCGGCAGAAGCTCCTACAATGAGCAGTTCTTC; CDR3: CASSLPGRSSYNEQFF
D: NA; J: TRBJ2-2; size: NA; V: TRBV5-1; DNA: TGCGCCAGCAGGCCCTTCGGGGGCACCGGGGAGCTGTTTTTT; CDR3: CASRPFGGTGELFF
D: NA; J: TRBJ1-4; size: NA; V: TRBV28; DNA: TGTGCCAGCAGGCCCCCAGGAGGAGGGGAAAAACTGTTTTTT; CDR3: CASRPPGGGEKLFF
D: NA; J: TRBJ2-2; size: NA; V: TRBV19; DNA: TGTGCCAGTAGTATCAATCAGGGGCTGGGAAACACCGGGGAGCTGTTTTTT; CDR3: CASSINQGLGNTGELFF
D: TRBD2; J: TRBJ2-7; size: NA; V: TRBV10-3; DNA: TGTGCCATCAGTAGCTTAGCGGGACGCGACGAGCAGTACTTC; CDR3: CAISSLAGRDEQYF
D: NA; J: TRBJ1-2; size: NA; V: TRBV11-2; DNA: TGTGCCAGCGGCGGGATGTCTGCAAGGGCGGATGGCTACACCTTC; CDR3: CASGGMSARADGYTF
D: NA; J: TRBJ2-7; size: NA; V: TRBV11-2; DNA: TGTGCCAGCAGCTTAGATCCCCCTTCCACCTACGAGCAGTACTTC; CDR3: CASSLDPPSTYEQYF